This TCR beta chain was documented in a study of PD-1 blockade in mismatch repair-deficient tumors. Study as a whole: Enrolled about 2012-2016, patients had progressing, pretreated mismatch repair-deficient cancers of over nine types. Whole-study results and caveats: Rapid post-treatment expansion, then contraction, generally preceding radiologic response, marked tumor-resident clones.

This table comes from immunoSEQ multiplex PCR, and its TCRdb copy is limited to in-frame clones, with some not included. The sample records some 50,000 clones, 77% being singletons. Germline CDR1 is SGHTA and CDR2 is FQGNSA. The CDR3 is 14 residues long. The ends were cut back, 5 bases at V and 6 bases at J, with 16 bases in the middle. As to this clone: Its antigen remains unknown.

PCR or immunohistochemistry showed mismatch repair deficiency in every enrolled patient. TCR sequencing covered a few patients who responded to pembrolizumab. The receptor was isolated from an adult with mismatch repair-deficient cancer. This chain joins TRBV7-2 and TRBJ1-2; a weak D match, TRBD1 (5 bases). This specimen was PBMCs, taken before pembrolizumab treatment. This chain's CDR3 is CASSAIGGRDGYTF. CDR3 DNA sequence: TGTGCCAGCAGCGCCATTGGGGGTAGGGATGGCTACACCTTC.